This paragraph reports one TCR beta chain. As processed by the authors: Estimation of nucleated cell counts was performed using reference gene primer amplification. Method: immunoSEQ multiplex PCR; TCRdb's copy keeps in-frame clones and lacks some. V and J calls and clone size follow that table, whereas D and trimming were derived from the DNA. The sample yields 25,000 to 35,000 clones, about two thirds seen once. These data come from a study of blood T cell repertoires in COVID-19. Across the study: The origin of the acute and convalescent COVID-19 samples was the United States, Italy and Spain. PBMCs, B-cell-depleted T cells, or T cells provided the cDNA or gDNA that made up the material.

Germline assignment: CDR1 MDHEN and CDR2 SYDVKM. The length of the CDR3 is 16 residues. V trimming: 2 bases; J trimming: 2 bases; junction bases outside the gene matches: 7. This rearrangement joins TRBV28 to TRBJ2-7, with TRBD1 matching 9 bases. The source is a human donor in a cohort sampled during active COVID-19. The sequenced material came from peripheral blood. CDR3 coding DNA: TGTGCCAGCAGTTTAGGCCGGTGGACAGGGGCCTACGAGCAGTACTTC. This gives the protein CASSLGRWTGAYEQYF. The full variable domain, rest sourced from reference TRBV28 and TRBJ2-7, is DVKVTQSSRYLVKRTGEKVFLECVQDMDHENMFWYRQDPGLGLRLIYFSYDVKMKEKGDIPEGYSVSREKKERFSLILESASTNQTSMYLCASSLGRWTGAYEQYFGPGTRLTVT.